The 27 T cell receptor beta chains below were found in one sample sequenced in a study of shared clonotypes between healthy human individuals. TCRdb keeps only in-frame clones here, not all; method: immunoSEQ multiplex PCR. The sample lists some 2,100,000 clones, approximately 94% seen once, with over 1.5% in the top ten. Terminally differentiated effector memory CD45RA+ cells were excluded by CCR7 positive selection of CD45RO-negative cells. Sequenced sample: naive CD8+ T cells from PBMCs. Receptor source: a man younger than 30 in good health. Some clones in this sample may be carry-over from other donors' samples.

CDR3 sequence: CASSQMVGLTGELFF. The CDR3 DNA sequence: TGTGCCAGCAGCCAAATGGTCGGACTAACCGGGGAGCTGTTTTTT. V and J are TRBV27 and TRBJ2-2; D is perhaps TRBD2 (6 bases). CDR3 size: 15 residues. Trimming stripped 6 bases from V and 5 bases from J, with 16 bases between. Per the germline V gene, CDR1 is MNHEY and CDR2 is SMNVEV (reference sequence).

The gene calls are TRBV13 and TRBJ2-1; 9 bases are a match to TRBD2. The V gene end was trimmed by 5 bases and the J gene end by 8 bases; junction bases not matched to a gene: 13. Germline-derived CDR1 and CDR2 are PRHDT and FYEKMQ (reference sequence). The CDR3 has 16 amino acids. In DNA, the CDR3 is TGTGCCAGCAGCCCCCCGGAGAGCGGGAGGAGCGATGAGCAGTTCTTC. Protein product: CASSPPESGRSDEQFF.

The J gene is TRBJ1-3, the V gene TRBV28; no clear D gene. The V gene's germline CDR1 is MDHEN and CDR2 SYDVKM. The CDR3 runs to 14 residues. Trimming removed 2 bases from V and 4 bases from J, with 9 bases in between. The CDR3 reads CASSLPMGGNTIYF. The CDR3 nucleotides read TGTGCCAGCAGTTTACCCATGGGGGGAAACACCATATATTTT.

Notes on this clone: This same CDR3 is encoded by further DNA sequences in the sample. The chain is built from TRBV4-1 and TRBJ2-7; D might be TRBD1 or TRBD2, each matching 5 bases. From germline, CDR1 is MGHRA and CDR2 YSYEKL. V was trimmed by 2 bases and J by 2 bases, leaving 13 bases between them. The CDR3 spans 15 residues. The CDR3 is CASSQTGTATYEQYF. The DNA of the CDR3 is TGCGCCAGCAGCCAAACCGGGACCGCAACCTACGAGCAGTACTTC.

As DNA, the CDR3 is TGTGCCAGCAGTCCCCCCGGGAGCATCAATGAGCAGTTCTTC. The encoded protein is CASSPPGSINEQFF. The chain recombines TRBV6-6 with TRBJ2-1; D may be TRBD2 (6 bases). The CDR3 is made up of 14 amino acids. V was pared by 5 bases and J by 6 bases, with 14 bases between. Germline V gene lookup returns CDR1 MNHNY and CDR2 SVGAGI (reference sequence).

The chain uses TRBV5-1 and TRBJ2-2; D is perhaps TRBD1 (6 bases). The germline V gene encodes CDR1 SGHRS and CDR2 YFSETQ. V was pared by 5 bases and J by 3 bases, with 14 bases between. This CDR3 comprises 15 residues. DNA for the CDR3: TGCGCCAGCAGTTCTGACAGGCTCGACACCGGGGAGCTGTTTTTT. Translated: CASSSDRLDTGELFF.

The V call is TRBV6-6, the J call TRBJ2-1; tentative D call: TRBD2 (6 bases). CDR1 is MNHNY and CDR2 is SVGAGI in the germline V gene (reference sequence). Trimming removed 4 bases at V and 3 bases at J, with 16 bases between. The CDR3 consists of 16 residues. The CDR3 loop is CASSSSTGVDYNEQFF. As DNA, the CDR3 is TGTGCCAGCAGTTCTTCTACGGGAGTAGACTACAATGAGCAGTTCTTC.

CDR3 nucleotides: TGTGCCAGCAGTACCGACCCTGGGGGCGAGCAGTACTTC. Protein: CASSTDPGGEQYF. The rearrangement uses TRBV2 and TRBJ2-7; the D gene could be TRBD1 or TRBD2 (5 bases each). Germline-derived CDR1 and CDR2 are SNHLY and FYNNEI. The CDR3 totals 13 residues. V lost 5 bases to trimming and J lost 6 bases, with 14 bases between them. Variable domain in full (rest from reference TRBV2 and TRBJ2-7): EPEVTQTPSHQVTQMGQEVILRCVPISNHLYFYWYRQILGQKVEFLVSFYNNEISEKSEIFDDQFSVERPDGSNFTLKIRSTKLEDSAMYFCASSTDPGGEQYFGPGTRLTVT.

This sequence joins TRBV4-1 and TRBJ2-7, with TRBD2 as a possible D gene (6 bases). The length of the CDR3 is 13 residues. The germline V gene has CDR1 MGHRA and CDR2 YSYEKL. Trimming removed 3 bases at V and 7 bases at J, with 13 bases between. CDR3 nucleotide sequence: TGCGCCAGCAGCCATCACGGGACTTGGGAGCAGTACTTC. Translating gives CASSHHGTWEQYF.

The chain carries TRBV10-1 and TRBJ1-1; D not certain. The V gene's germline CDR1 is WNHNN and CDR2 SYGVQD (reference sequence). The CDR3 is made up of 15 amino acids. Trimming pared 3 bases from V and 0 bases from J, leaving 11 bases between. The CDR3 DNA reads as TGCGCCAGCAGTGAAGGAGTAGGAGTGAACACTGAAGCTTTCTTT. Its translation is CASSEGVGVNTEAFF.

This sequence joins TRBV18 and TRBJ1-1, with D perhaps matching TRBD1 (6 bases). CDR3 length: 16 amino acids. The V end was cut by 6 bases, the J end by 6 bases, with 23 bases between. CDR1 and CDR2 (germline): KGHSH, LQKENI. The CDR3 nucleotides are TGTGCCAGCTCCGCCGCAGGGGAGGGGGATTTCGCTGAAGCTTTCTTT. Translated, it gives CASSAAGEGDFAEAFF.

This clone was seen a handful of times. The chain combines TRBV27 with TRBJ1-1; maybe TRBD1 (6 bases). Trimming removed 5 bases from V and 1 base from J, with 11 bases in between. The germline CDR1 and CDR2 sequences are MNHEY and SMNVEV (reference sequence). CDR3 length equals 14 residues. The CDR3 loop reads CASSTLGQNTEAFF. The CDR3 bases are TGTGCCAGCAGTACACTGGGACAGAACACTGAAGCTTTCTTT.

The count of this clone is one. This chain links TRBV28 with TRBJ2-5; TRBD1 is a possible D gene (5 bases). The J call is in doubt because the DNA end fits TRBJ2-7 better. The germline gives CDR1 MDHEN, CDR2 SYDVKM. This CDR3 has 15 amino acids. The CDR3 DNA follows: TGTGCCAGCAGCTTCGCCGCCATCCAGGGCTACGAGCAGTACTTC. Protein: CASSFAAIQGYEQYF.

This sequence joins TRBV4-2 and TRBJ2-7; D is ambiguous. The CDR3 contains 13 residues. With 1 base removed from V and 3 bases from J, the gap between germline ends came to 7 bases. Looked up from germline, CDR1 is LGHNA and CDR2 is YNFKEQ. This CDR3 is CASSQALVYEQYF. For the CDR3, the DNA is TGTGCCAGCAGCCAAGCCCTCGTCTACGAGCAGTACTTC.

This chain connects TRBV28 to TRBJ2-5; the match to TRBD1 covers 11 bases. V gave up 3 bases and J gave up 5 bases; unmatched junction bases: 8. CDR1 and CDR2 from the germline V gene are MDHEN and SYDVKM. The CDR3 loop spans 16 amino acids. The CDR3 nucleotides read TGTGCCAGCAGTTTTGGTCGGGACAGGGGGTTGGAGACCCAGTACTTC. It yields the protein CASSFGRDRGLETQYF.

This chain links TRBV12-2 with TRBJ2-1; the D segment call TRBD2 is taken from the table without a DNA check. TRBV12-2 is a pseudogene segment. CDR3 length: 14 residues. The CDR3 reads CASRLDIACGEQFF. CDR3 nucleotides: TGTGCAAGTCGCTTAGATATAGCCTGTGGTGAGCAGTTCTTC.

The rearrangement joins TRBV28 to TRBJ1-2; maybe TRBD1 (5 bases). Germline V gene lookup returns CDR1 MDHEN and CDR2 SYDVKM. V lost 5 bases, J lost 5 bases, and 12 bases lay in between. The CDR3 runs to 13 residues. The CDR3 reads CASSPGVGYGYTF. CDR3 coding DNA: TGTGCCAGCAGTCCGGGGGTGGGGTATGGCTACACCTTC.

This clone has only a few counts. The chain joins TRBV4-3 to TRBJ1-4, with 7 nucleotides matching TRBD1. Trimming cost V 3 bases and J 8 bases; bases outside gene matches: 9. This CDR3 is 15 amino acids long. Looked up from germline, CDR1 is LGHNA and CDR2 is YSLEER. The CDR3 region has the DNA TGCGCCAGCAGCCATGACCCGGGACAGCGGGAAAAACTGTTTTTT. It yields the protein CASSHDPGQREKLFF.

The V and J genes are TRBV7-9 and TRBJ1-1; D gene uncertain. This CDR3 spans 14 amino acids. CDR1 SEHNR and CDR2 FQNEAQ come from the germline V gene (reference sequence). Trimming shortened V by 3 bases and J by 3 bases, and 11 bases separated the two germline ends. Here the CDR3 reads CASSFVGRDTEAFF. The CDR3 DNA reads TGTGCCAGCAGCTTTGTTGGACGGGACACTGAAGCTTTCTTT.

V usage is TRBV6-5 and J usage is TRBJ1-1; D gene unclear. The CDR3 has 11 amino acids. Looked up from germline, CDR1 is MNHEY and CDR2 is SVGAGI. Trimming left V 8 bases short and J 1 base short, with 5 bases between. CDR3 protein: CASQTNTEAFF. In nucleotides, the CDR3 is TGTGCCAGCCAGACGAACACTGAAGCTTTCTTT.

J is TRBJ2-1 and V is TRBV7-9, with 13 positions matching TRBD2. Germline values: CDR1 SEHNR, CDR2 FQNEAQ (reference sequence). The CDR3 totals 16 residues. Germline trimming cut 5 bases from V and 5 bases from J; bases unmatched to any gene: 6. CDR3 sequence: CASSQGTSGTDNEQFF. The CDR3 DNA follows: TGTGCCAGCAGCCAAGGGACTAGCGGGACCGACAATGAGCAGTTCTTC. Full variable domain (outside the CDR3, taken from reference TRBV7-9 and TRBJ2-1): DTGVSQNPRHKITKRGQNVTFRCDPISEHNRLYWYRQTLGQGPEFLTYFQNEAQLEKSRLLSDRFSAERPKGSFSTLEIQRTEQGDSAMYLCASSQGTSGTDNEQFFGPGTRLTVL.

CDR3 amino acids: CASTRANYGYTF. CDR3 bases: TGTGCCAGCACACGAGCTAACTATGGCTACACCTTC. This rearrangement joins TRBV7-9 to TRBJ1-2, with D hard to call. The germline V gene encodes CDR1 SEHNR and CDR2 FQNEAQ (reference sequence). Between the trimmed V and J ends, which lost 7 bases and 0 bases, there was a span of 6 bases. CDR3 length equals 12 residues.

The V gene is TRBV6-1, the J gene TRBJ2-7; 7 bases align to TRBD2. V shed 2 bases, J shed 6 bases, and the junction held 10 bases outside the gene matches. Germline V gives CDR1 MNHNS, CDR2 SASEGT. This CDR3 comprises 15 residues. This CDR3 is CASSERGGLWFEQYF. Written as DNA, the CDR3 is TGTGCCAGCAGTGAACGGGGAGGGCTTTGGTTCGAGCAGTACTTC.

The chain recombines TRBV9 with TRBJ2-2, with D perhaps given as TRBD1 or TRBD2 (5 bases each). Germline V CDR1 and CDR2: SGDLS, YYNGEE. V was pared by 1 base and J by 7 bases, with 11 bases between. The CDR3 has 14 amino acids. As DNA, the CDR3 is TGTGCCAGCAGCGTACGGGAACAGGACGGGGAGCTGTTTTTT. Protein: CASSVREQDGELFF.

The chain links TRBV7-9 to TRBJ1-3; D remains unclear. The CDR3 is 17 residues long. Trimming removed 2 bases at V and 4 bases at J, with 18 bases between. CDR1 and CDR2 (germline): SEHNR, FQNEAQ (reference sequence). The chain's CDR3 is CASSLFVPVRGGNTIYF. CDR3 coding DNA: TGTGCCAGCAGCTTATTCGTCCCAGTCCGAGGCGGAAACACCATATATTTT.

The CDR3, as DNA: TGCGCCAGCAGCCGGAAACCCGGGACAGATACGCAGTATTTT. Protein sequence: CASSRKPGTDTQYF. The chain couples TRBV4-1 to TRBJ2-3, with D uncertain. The germline CDR1 and CDR2 sequences are MGHRA and YSYEKL. V was pared by 4 bases and J by 3 bases, with 11 bases between. The CDR3 is 14 amino acids.

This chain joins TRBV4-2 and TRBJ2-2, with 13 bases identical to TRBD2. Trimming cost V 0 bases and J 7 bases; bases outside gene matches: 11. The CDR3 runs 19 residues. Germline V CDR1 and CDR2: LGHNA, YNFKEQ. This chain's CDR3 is CASSQELWTSGSRSGELFF. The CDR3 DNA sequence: TGTGCCAGCAGCCAAGAATTGTGGACTAGCGGGAGTCGAAGCGGGGAGCTGTTTTTT.